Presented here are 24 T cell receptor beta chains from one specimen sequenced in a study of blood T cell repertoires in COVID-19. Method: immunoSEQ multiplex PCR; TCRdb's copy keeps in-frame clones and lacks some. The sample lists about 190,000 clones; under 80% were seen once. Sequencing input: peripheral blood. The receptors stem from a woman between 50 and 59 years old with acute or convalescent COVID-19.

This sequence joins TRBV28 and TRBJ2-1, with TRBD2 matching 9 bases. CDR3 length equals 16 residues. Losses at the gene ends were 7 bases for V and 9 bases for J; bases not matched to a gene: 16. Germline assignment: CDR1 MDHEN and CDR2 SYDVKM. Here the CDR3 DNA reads TGTGCCAGCACCCCTAGCGGGACCATCCCTGGAGGTGAGCAGTTCTTC. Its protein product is CASTPSGTIPGGEQFF.

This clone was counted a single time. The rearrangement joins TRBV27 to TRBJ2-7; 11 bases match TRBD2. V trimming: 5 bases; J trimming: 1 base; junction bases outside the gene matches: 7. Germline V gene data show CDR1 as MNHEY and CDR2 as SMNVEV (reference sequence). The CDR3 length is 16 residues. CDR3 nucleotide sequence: TGTGCCAGCAGTCGTTCCGGGACTAGCGGATCCTACGAGCAGTACTTC. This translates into CASSRSGTSGSYEQYF.

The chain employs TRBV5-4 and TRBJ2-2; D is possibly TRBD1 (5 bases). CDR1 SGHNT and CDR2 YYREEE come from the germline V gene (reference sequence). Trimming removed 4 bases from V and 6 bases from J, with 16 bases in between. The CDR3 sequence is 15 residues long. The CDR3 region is CASSPLGPDPGELFF. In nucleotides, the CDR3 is TGTGCCAGCAGCCCCCTGGGGCCAGACCCCGGGGAGCTGTTTTTT.

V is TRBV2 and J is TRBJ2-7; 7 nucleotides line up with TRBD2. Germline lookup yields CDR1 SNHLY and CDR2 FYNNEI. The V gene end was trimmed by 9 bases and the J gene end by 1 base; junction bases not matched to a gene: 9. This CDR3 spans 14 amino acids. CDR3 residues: CARGGASGSYEQYF. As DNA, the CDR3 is TGTGCCAGGGGAGGGGCTAGCGGTTCCTACGAGCAGTACTTC.

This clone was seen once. The CDR3 nucleotides are TGTGCCAGCAGTTACTCAGTTAGCGGGAGCACAGATACGCAGTATTTT. The encoded protein is CASSYSVSGSTDTQYF. The rearrangement uses TRBV6-5 and TRBJ2-3; TRBD2 aligns across 7 bases. Losses at the gene ends were 0 bases for V and 0 bases for J; bases not matched to a gene: 3. The length of the CDR3 is 16 residues. CDR1 and CDR2 (germline): MNHEY, SVGAGI.

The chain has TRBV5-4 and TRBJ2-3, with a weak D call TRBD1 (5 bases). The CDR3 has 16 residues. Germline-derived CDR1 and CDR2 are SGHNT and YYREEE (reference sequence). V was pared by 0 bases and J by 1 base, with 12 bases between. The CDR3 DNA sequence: TGTGCCAGCAGCTTGGATTTAGGACAAGGCACAGATACGCAGTATTTT. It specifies CASSLDLGQGTDTQYF.

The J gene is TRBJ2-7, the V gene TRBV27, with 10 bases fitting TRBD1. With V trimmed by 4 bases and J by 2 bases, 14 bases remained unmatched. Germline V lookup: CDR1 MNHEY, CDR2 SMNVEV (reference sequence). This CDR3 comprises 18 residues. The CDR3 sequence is CASSSNLLGTGVTYEQYF. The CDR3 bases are TGTGCCAGCAGTTCGAATCTTCTCGGGACAGGGGTTACCTACGAGCAGTACTTC.

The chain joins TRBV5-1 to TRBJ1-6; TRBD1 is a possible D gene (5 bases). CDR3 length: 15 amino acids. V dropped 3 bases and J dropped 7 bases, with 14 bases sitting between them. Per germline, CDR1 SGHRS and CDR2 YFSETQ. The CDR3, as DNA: TGCGCCAGCAGCTCGACAGCACCTATAAATTCACCCCTCCACTTT. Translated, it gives CASSSTAPINSPLHF.

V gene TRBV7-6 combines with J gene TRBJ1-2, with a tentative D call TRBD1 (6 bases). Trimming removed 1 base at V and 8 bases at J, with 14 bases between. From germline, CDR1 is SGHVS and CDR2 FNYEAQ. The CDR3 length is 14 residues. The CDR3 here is CASSLEPTGSGYTF. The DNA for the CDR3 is TGTGCCAGCAGCTTAGAGCCGACAGGTAGCGGCTACACCTTC. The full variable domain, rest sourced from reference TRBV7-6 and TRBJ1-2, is GAGVSQSPRYKVTKRGQDVALRCDPISGHVSLYWYRQALGQGPEFLTYFNYEAQQDKSGLPNDRFSAERPEGSISTLTIQRTEQRDSAMYRCASSLEPTGSGYTFGSGTRLTVV.

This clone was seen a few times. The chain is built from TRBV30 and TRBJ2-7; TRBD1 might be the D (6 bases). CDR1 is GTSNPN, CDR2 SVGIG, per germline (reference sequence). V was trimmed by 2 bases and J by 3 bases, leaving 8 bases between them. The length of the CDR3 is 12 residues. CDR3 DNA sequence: TGTGCCTGGAGTACAGGGATCTACGAGCAGTACTTC. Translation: CAWSTGIYEQYF.

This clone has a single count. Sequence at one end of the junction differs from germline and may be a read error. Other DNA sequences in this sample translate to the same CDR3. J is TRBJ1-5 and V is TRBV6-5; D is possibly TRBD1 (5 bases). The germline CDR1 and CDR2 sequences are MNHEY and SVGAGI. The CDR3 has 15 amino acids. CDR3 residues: CASSYSRGLNQPQHF. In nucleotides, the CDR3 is TGTGCCAGCAGCTACTCGCGGGGCCTGAATCAGCCCCAGCATTTT.

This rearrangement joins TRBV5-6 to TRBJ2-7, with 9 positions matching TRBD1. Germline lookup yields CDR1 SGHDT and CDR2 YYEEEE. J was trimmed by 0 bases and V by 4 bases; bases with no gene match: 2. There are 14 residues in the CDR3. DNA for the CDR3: TGTGCCAGCAGCCGGGACAGGGCCTCCTACGAGCAGTACTTC. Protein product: CASSRDRASYEQYF.

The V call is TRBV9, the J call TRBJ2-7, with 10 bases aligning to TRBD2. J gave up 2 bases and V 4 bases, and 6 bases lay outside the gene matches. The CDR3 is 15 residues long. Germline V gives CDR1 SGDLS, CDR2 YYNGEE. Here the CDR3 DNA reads TGTGCCAGCAGCCCCCGGACTAGCGGAGCCTACGAGCAGTACTTC. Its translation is CASSPRTSGAYEQYF.

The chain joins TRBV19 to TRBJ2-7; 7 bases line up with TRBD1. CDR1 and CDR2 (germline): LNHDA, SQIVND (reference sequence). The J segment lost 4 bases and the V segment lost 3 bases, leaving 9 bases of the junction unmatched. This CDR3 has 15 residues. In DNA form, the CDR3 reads TGTGCCAGTAGTATCAAGGGCCAGGGGGATTACGAGCAGTACTTC. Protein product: CASSIKGQGDYEQYF.

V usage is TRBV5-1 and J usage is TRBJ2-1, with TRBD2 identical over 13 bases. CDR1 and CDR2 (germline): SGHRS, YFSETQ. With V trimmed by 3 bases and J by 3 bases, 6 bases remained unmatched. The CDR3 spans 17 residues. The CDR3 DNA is TGCGCCAGCAGCTGGACACTAGCGGGAGGGAACTACAATGAGCAGTTCTTC. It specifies CASSWTLAGGNYNEQFF. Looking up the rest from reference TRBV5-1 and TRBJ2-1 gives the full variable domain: KAGVTQTPRYLIKTRGQQVTLSCSPISGHRSVSWYQQTPGQGLQFLFEYFSETQRNKGNFPGRFSGRQFSNSRSEMNVSTLELGDSALYLCASSWTLAGGNYNEQFFGPGTRLTVL.

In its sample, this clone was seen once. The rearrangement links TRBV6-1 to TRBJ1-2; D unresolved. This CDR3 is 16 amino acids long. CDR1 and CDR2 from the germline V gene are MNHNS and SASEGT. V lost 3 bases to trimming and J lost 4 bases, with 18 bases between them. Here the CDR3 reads CASSDREVWVVYGYTF. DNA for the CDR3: TGTGCCAGCAGTGATAGGGAGGTGTGGGTTGTCTATGGCTACACCTTC.

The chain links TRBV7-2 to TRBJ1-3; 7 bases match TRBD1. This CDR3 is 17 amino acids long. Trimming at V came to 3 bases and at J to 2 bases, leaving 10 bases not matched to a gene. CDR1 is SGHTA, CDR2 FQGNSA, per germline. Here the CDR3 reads CASSFWTGSGTGNTIYF. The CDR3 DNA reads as TGTGCCAGCAGCTTTTGGACAGGCTCGGGGACTGGAAACACCATATATTTT.

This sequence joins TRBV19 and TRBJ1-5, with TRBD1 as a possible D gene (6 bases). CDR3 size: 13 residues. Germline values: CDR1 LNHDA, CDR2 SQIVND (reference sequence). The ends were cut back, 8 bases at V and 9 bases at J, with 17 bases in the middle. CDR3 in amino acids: CASRGAGLRPQHF. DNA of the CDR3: TGTGCCAGTCGGGGGGCAGGCTTAAGGCCCCAGCATTTT.

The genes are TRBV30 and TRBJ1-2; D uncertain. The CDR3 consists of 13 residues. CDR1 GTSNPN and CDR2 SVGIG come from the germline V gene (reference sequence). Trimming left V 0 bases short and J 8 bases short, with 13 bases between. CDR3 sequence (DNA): TGTGCCTGGAGTGTGGAGGCCGCGAGAGGCTACACCTTC. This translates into CAWSVEAARGYTF.

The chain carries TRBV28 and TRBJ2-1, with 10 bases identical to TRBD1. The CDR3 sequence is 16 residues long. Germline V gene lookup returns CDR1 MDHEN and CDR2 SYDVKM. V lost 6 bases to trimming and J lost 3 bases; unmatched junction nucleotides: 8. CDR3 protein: CASRLRRDRGYNEQFF. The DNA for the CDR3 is TGTGCCAGCAGACTCCGAAGGGACAGGGGCTACAATGAGCAGTTCTTC. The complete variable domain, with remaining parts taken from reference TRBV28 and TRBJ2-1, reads DVKVTQSSRYLVKRTGEKVFLECVQDMDHENMFWYRQDPGLGLRLIYFSYDVKMKEKGDIPEGYSVSREKKERFSLILESASTNQTSMYLCASRLRRDRGYNEQFFGPGTRLTVL.

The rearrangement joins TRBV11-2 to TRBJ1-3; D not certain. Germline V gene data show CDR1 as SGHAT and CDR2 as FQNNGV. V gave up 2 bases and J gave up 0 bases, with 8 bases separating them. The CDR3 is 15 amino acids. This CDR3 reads CASSLFIGSGNTIYF. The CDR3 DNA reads TGTGCCAGCAGCTTATTCATCGGCTCTGGAAACACCATATATTTT.

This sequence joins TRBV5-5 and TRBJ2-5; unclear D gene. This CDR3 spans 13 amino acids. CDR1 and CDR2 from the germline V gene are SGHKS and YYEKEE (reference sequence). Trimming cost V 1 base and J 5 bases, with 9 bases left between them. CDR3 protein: CASSLPGGETQYF. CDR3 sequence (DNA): TGTGCCAGCAGCTTGCCGGGTGGGGAGACCCAGTACTTC.

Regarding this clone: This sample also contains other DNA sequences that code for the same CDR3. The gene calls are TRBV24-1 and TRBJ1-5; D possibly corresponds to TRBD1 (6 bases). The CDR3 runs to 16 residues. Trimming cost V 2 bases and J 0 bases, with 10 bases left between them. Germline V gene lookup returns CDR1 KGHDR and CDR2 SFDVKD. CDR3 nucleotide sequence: TGTGCCACCAGTGATTCACAGGGTTATAGCAATCAGCCCCAGCATTTT. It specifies CATSDSQGYSNQPQHF.

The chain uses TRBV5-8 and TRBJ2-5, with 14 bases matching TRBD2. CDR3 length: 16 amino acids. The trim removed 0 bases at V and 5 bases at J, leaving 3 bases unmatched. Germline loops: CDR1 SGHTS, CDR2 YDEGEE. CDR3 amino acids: CASSLAGLAGAETQYF. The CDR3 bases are TGTGCCAGCAGCTTGGCGGGACTAGCGGGAGCGGAGACCCAGTACTTC.